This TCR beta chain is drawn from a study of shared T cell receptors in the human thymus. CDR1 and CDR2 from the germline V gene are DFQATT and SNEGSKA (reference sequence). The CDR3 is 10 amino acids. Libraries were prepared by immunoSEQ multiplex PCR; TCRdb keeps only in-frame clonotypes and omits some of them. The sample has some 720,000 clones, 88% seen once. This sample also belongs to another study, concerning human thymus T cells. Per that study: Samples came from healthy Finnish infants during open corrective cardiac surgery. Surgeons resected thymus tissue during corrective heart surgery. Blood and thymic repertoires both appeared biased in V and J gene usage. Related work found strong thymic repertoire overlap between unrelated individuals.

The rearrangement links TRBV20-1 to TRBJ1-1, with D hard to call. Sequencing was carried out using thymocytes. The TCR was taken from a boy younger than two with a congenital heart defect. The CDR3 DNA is TGCAGCCTAGCCCAGGCTGAAGCTTTCTTT. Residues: CSLAQAEAFF.